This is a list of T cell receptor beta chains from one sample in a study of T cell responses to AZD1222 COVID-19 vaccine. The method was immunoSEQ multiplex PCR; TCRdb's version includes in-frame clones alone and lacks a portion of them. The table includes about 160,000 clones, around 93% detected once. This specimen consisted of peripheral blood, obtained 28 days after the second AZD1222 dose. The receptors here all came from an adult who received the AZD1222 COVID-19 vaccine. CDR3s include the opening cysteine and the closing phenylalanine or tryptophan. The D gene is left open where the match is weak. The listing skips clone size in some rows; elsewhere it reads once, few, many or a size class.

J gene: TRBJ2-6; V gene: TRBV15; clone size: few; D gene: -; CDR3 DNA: TGTGCCACCAGCACAGAGGCGGAGGGGGCCAACGTCCTGACTTTC; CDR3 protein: CATSTEAEGANVLTF
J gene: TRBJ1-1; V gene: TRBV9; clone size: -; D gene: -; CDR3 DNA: TGTGCCAGCAGCGGGGGGCTTGGAGGCACTGAAGCTTTCTTT; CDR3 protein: CASSGGLGGTEAFF
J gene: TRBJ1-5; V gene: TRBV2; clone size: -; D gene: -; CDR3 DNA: TGTGCCAGCCTATCGGACAAAGGCAATCAGCCCCAGCATTTT; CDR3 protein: CASLSDKGNQPQHF
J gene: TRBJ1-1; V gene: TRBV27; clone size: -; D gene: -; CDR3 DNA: TGTGCCAGCAGTTTCCGTACAGAAGTGAACACTGAAGCTTTCTTT; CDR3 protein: CASSFRTEVNTEAFF
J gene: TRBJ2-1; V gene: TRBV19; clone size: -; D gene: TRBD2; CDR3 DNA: TGTGCCAGTAGTCCTCTTAGCGGGGTGAACAATGAGCAGTTCTTC; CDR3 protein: CASSPLSGVNNEQFF
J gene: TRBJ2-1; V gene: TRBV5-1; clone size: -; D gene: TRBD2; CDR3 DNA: TGCGCCAGCAGCTGGGGGACTAGCGGGGGCCCAAGACTCGGGAATGAGCAGTTCTTC; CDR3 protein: CASSWGTSGGPRLGNEQFF
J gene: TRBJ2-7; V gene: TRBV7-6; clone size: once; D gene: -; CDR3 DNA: TGTGCCAGCAGTCCCTTAGTGGGTAGCTCCTACGAGCAGTACTTC; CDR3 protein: CASSPLVGSSYEQYF
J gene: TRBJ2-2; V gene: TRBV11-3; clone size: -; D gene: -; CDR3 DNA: TGTGCCAGCAGCCTGGTGGGTCCCGGGGAGCTGTTTTTT; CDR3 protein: CASSLVGPGELFF
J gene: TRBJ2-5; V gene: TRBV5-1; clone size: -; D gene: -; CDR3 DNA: TGCGCCAGCAGCTTGGAGGCAGGGAAGGAGACCCAGTACTTC; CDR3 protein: CASSLEAGKETQYF
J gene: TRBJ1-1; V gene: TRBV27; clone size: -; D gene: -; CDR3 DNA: TGTGCCAGCAGTTGGGAGGGGAGGGCCACTGAAGCTTTCTTT; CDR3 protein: CASSWEGRATEAFF
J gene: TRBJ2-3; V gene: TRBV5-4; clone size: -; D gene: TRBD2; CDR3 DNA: TGTGCCAGCAGCGCCACTAGCGGGGGCACAGATACGCAGTATTTT; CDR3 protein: CASSATSGGTDTQYF
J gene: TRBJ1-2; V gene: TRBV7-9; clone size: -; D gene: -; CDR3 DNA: TGTGCCAGCAGCTTCCTAAGGGAGGGCTACACCTTC; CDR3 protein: CASSFLREGYTF
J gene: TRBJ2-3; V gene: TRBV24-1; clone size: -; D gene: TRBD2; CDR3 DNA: TGTGCCACCAGTGATTCGACTAGCGGGGGGCCTCCCGGTACGCAGTATTTT; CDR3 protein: CATSDSTSGGPPGTQYF
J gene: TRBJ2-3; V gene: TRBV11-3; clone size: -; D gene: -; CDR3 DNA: TGTGCCAGCAGCTCCCCGAGGTGGTACACAGATACGCAGTATTTT; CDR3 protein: CASSSPRWYTDTQYF
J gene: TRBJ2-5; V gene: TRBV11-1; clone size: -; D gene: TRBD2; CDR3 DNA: TGTGCCAGCAGCTTAGACCTAGCGGCAGAGACCCAGTACTTC; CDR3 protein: CASSLDLAAETQYF
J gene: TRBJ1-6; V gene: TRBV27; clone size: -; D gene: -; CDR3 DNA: TGTGCCAGCACTTCCGGTCCGGGCGGGAGCTCCTATAATTCACCCCTCCACTTT; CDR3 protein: CASTSGPGGSSYNSPLHF
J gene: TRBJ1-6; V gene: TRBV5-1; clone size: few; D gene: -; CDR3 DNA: TGCGCCAGCAGCTTGGGGCAAGATTCACCCCTCCACTTT; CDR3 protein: CASSLGQDSPLHF
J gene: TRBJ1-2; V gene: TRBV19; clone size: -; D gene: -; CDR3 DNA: TGTGCCACCGTACCCACCCGGGGGGCGAGCTATGGCTACACCTTC; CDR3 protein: CATVPTRGASYGYTF
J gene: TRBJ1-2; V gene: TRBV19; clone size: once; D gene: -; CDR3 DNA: TGTGCCAGTAGTCCCACACTACCTAACTATGGCTACACCTTC; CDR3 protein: CASSPTLPNYGYTF
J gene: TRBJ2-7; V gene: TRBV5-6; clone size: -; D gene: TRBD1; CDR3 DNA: TGTGCCAGCAGGTACAGGGGCTCCTACGAGCAGTACTTC; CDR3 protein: CASRYRGSYEQYF
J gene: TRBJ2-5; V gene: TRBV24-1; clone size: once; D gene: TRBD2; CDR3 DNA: TGTGCCACCAGTGATTCCACGACTAGCGGGGGGGAGACCCAGTACTTC; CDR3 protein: CATSDSTTSGGETQYF
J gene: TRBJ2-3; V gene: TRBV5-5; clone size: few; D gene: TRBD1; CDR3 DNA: TGTGCCAGCAGCCCACAGGGGCCTAGCACAGATACGCAGTATTTT; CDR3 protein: CASSPQGPSTDTQYF
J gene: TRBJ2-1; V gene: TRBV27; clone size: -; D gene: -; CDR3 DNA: TGTGCCACCTCATCGACAGTCCATTATGAGCAGTTCTTC; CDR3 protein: CATSSTVHYEQFF
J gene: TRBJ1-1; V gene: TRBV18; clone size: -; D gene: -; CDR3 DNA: TGTGCCAGCTCACCGACACAGAACACTGAAGCTTTCTTT; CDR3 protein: CASSPTQNTEAFF
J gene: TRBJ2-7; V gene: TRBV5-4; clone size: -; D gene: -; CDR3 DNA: TGTGCCAGCAGCTTGGTTGGGGGGCCGTCCTACGAGCAGTACTTC; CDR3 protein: CASSLVGGPSYEQYF
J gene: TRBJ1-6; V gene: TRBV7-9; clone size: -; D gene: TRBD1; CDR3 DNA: TGTGCCAGCAGCTTAGCGTTTGGGACAGGGGGGCCACCCCTCCACTTT; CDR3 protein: CASSLAFGTGGPPLHF
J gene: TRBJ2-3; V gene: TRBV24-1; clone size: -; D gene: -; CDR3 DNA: TGTGCCACCAGTGATCAGCAGGGCGGCATACCCACAGATACGCAGTATTTT; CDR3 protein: CATSDQQGGIPTDTQYF
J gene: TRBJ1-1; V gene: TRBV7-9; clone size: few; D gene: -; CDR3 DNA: TGTGCCAGCAGCTTAGGACATAAATATGGGGGGAACACTGAAGCTTTCTTT; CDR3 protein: CASSLGHKYGGNTEAFF
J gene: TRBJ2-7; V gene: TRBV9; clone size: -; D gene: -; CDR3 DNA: TGTGCCAGCAGCGTAGCTGAGGGGGCCTACGAGCAGTACTTC; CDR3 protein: CASSVAEGAYEQYF
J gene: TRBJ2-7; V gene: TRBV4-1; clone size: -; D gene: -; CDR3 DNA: TGCGCCAGCAGCCAAGATCCGACTCCTGTTTTGCAGTACTTC; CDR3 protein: CASSQDPTPVLQYF
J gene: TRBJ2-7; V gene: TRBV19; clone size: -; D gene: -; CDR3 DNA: TGTGCCAGTAGTCACGTCAGGAGCGACGAGCAGTACTTC; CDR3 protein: CASSHVRSDEQYF
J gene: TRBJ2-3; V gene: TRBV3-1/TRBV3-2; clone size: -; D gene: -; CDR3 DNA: TGTGCCAGCAGCCAAGAAGGGAGCATAAATACGCAGTATTTT; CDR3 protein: CASSQEGSINTQYF
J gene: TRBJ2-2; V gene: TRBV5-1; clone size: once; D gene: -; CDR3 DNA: TGCGCCAGCAGCTTCTCGGGGGTTTTTGCGAACACCGGGGAGCTGTTTTTT; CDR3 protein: CASSFSGVFANTGELFF
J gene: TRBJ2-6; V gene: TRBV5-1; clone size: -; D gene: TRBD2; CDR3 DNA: TGCGCCAGCAGTTGGGCGGGAGTTGGGGCCAACGTCCTGACTTTC; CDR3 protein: CASSWAGVGANVLTF
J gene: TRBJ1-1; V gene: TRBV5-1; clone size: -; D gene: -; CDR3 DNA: TGCGCCAGCAGCCTTAGGCCTGCTACGAACACTGAAGCTTTCTTT; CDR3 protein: CASSLRPATNTEAFF
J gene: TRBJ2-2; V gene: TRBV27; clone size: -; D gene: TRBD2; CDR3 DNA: TGTGCCAGCAGGGAAAGCGGGAGGGCCGGCGGGGAGCTGTTTTTT; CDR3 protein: CASRESGRAGGELFF
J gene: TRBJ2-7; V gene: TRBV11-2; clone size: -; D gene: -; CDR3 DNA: TGTGCCAGCAGCGCCGGACTGACTAGTCACGAGCAGTACTTC; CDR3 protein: CASSAGLTSHEQYF
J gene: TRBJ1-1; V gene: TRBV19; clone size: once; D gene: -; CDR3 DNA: TGTGCCAGTAGTATAACGTCAGGGACTGAAGCTTTCTTT; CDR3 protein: CASSITSGTEAFF
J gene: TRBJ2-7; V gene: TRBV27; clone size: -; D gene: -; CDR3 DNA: TGTGCCAGCAGTTTAGTGAGGTCCTCCTACGAGCAGTACTTC; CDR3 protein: CASSLVRSSYEQYF
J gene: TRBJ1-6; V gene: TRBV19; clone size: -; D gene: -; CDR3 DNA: TGTGCCACCACGGACCGCCTGGCCTATAATTCACCCCTCCACTTT; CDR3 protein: CATTDRLAYNSPLHF
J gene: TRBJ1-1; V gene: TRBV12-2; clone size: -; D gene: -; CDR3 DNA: TGTGCAAGTCGCTATGGGGACAGGGGGCGAGCTTTCTTT; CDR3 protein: CASRYGDRGRAFF
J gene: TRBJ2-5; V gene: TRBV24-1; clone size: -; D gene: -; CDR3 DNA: TGTGCCACCAGTGATTCCTGGACGGGGACCCAGTACTTC; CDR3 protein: CATSDSWTGTQYF
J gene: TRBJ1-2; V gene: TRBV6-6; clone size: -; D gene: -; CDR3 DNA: TGTGCCAGCAGTCTTTGGTCCTTCGCCACACAGAACTATGGCTACACCTTC; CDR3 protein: CASSLWSFATQNYGYTF
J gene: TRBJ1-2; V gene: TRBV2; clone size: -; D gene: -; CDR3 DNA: TGTGCCAGCAGTGAGGCGGGGGGATATGGCTACACCTTC; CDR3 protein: CASSEAGGYGYTF
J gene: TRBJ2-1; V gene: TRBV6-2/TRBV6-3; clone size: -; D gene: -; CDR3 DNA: TGTGCCAGCAGCTGGTACAATGAGCAGTTCTTC; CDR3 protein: CASSWYNEQFF
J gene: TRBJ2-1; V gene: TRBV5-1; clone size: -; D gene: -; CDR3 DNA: TGCGCCAGCAGCTCCGCATCCCCGGGGGCCCACAATGAGCAGTTCTTC; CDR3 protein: CASSSASPGAHNEQFF
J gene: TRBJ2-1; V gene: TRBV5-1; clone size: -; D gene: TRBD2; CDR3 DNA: TGCGCCAGCAAGACTAGCGGGGGATATGAGCAGTTCTTC; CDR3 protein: CASKTSGGYEQFF
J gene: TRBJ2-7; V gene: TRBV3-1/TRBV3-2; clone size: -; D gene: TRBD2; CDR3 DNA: TGTGCCAGCAGCCAAGAAAGGGGACTAGCGGGGGAGGGATACGAGCAGTACTTC; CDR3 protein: CASSQERGLAGEGYEQYF
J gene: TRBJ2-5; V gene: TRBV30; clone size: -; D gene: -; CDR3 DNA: TGTGCCTGTCTTTGGGGCGGAGAGACCCAGTACTTC; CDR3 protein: CACLWGGETQYF
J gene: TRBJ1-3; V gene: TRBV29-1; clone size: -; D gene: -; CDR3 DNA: TGCAGCGTGATGGGACTTTTCTCTGGAAACACCATATATTTT; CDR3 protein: CSVMGLFSGNTIYF
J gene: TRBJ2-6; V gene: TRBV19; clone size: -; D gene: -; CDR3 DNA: TGTGCCAGTAGTATGCTAACAGCTGGGGCCAACGTCCTGACTTTC; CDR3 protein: CASSMLTAGANVLTF
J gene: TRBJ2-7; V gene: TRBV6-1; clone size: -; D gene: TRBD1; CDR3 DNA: TGTGCCAGCAGTGAAGCCCAGGGACAGATCAGTACCTACGAGCAGTACTTC; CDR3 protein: CASSEAQGQISTYEQYF
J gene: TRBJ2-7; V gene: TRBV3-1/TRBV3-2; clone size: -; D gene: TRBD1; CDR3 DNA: TGTGCCAGCAGCCAAGCCGAGGGACAGGTTACTGGCGAGCAGTACTTC; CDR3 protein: CASSQAEGQVTGEQYF
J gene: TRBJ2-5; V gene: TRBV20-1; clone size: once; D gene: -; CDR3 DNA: TGCAGTGCTAGACAAGAGACCCAGTACTTC; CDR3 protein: CSARQETQYF
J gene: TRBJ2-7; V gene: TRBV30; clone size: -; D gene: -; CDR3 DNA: TGTGCCTGGAGTTTGAGCGGGCCCTACGAGCAGTACTTC; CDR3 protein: CAWSLSGPYEQYF